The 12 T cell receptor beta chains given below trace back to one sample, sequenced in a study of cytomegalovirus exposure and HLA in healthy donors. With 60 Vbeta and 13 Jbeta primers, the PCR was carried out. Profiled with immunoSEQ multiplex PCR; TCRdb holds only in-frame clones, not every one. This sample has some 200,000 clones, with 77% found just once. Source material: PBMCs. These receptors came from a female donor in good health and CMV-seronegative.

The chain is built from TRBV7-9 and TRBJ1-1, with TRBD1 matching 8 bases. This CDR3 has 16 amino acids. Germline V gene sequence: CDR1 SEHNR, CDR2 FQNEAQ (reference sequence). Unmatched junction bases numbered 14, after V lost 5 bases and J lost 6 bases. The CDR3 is CASSESQGAARAEAFF. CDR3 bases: TGTGCCAGCAGCGAGAGTCAGGGGGCTGCGAGGGCTGAAGCTTTCTTT.

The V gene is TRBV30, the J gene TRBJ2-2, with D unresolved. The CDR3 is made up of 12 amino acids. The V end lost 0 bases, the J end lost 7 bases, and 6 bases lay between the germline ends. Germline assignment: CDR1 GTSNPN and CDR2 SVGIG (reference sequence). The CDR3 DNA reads TGTGCCTGGAGTGTACGGGTCGGGGAGCTGTTTTTT. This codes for CAWSVRVGELFF. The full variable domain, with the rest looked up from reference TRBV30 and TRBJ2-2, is SQTIHQWPATLVQPVGSPLSLECTVEGTSNPNLYWYRQAAGRGLQLLFYSVGIGQISSEVPQNLSASRPQDRQFILSSKKLLLSDSGFYLCAWSVRVGELFFGEGSRLTVL.

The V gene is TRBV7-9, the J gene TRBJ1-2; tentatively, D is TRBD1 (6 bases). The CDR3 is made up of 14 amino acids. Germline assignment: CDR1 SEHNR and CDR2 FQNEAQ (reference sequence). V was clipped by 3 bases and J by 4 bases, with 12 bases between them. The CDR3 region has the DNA TGTGCCAGCAGCTTTCTACAGGGCACCTATGGCTACACCTTC. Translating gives CASSFLQGTYGYTF.

This CDR3 is CASTGQNNSPLHF. The CDR3 DNA sequence: TGTGCCAGCACGGGACAGAATAATTCACCCCTCCACTTT. The chain recombines TRBV28 with TRBJ1-6, with TRBD1 matching over 7 bases. V lost 7 bases and J lost 5; bases outside the gene matches: 2. The CDR3 has 13 amino acids. Germline CDR1 MDHEN, CDR2 SYDVKM. The variable domain in full, completed from reference TRBV28 and TRBJ1-6, reads DVKVTQSSRYLVKRTGEKVFLECVQDMDHENMFWYRQDPGLGLRLIYFSYDVKMKEKGDIPEGYSVSREKKERFSLILESASTNQTSMYLCASTGQNNSPLHFGNGTRLTVT.

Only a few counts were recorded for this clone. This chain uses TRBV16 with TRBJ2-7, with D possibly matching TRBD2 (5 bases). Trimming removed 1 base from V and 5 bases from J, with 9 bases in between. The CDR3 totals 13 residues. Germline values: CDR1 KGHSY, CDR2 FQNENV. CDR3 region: CASSQWAGDEQYF. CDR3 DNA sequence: TGTGCCAGCAGCCAATGGGCCGGGGACGAGCAGTACTTC. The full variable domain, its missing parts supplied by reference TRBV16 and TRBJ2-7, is GEEVAQTPKHLVRGEGQKAKLYCAPIKGHSYVFWYQQVLKNEFKFLISFQNENVFDETGMPKERFSAKCLPNSPCSLEIQATKLEDSAVYFCASSQWAGDEQYFGPGTRLTVT.

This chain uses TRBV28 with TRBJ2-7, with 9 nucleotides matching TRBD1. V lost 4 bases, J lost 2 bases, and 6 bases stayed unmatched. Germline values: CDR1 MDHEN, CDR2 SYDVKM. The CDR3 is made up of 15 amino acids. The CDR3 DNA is TGTGCCAGCAGTTCGCCGGGACAGGGAGCCTACGAGCAGTACTTC. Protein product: CASSSPGQGAYEQYF. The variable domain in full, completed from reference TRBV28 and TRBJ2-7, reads DVKVTQSSRYLVKRTGEKVFLECVQDMDHENMFWYRQDPGLGLRLIYFSYDVKMKEKGDIPEGYSVSREKKERFSLILESASTNQTSMYLCASSSPGQGAYEQYFGPGTRLTVT.

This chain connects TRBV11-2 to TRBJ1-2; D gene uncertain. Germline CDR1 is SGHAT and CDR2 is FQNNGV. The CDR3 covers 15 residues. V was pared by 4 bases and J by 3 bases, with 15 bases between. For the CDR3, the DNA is TGTGCCAGCAGCTCGGGATACCCAAGGGACTATGGCTACACCTTC. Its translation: CASSSGYPRDYGYTF.

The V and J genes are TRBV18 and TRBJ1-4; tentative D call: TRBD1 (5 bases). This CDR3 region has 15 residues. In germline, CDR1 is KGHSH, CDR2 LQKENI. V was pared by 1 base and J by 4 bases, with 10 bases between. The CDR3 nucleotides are TGTGCCAGCTCACCACAGGGGTCACTTAATGAAAAACTGTTTTTT. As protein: CASSPQGSLNEKLFF.

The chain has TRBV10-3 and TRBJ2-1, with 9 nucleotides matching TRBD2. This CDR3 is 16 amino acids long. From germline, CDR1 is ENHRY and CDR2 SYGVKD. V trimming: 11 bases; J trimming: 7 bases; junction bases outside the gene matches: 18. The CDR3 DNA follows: TGTGCCTCTTCGGTGGTAGCGGGGGCTCCGGGGAATGAGCAGTTCTTC. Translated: CASSVVAGAPGNEQFF.

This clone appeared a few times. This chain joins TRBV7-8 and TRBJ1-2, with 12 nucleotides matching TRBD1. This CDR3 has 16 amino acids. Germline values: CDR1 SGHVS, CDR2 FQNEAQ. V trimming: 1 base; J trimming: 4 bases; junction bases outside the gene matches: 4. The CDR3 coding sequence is TGTGCCAGCAGCTTAGGAGGGACAGGGGGCGTCTATGGCTACACCTTC. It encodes CASSLGGTGGVYGYTF.

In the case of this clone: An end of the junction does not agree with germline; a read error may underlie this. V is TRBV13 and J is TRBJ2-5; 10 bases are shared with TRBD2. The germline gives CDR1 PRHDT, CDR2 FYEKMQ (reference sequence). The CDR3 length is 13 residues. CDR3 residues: CASSLGLAGVEDF. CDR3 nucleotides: TGTGCCAGCAGCTTAGGGCTAGCGGGAGTCGAAGACTTC.

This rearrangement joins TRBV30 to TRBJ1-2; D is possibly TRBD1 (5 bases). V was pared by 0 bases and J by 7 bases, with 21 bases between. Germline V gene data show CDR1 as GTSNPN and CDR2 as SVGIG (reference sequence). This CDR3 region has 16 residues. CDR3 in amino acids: CAWSVRRRGGRGGYTF. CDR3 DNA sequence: TGTGCCTGGAGTGTACGACGACGGGGAGGAAGGGGTGGCTACACCTTC.